This T cell receptor beta chain stems from a study of blood T cell repertoires in COVID-19 (dated by TCRdb to 2020 to 2022). Turning to the overall study: The collaborator samples originated in the United States, Italy and Spain and spanned the acute and convalescent phases of COVID-19. The prospective study material was composed of cDNA or gDNA derived from T cells, B-cell-depleted T cells, or PBMCs. A de-identified subject ID, COVID-19 status, age in years and sex were almost always included in the sample metadata. The dataset comprised deeply sampled blood TCRbeta repertoires from subjects exposed to, actively infected with, or recovered from COVID-19. HLA class I and class II types, where available, came from metadata supplied by the sample provider rather than from assay-based typing. The repertoires were released in a freely available public database intended as a resource for research on the immune response to SARS-CoV-2. Samples came from the ongoing ImmuneRACE study (first 160 participants) plus 1,254 subjects from 6 global collaborators.

Broad study findings and their caveats: The quantity of clinical and demographic metadata differed by source and by participant and was supplied without curation.

Whole blood was collected in K2EDTA tubes by collaborating institutions according to the institutions' own protocols. For TCRbeta analysis, collaborator samples were shipped as frozen whole blood, as isolated PBMCs, or as DNA extracted from either sample type. The immunoSEQ Assay, a bias-controlled multiplex PCR, was used to amplify TCRbeta CDR3 regions from genomic DNA. The authors processed their data as follows. Nucleated cell counts per sample were estimated from amplification of reference gene primers within the assay. Sequence reads were collapsed and filtered to measure the absolute abundance of every unique TCRbeta CDR3 rearrangement. For each sample, productive Simpson clonality was calculated as the square root of Simpson's diversity index over productive rearrangements. In TCRdb, the immuneACCESS table is reduced to in-frame sequences with V and J assigned. These tables do not hold every clone; where another copy was compared, an unresolved V gene accounts for under half, and the others remain unexplained. V, J and clone size are those of that table, while D and trimming were read from the DNA. This sample lists 150,000 or so clones; 80% were detected once. 10% to 15% of the sample rests with the top ten.

For this clone: Its antigen is not yet known. The input lacks base qualities; no much larger clone sits a single base away.

Sample: peripheral blood. The sequence derives from a man in his sixties with active or convalescent COVID-19.

The nucleotide sequence reads as follows: TGTGCCAGCAGCCGGGGACAGGGTTTGGGGTATGAGCAGTTCTTC. Its coded protein is CASSRGQGLGYEQFF. The rearranged chain carries TRBV7-3 and TRBJ2-1, and 9 bases in between align with TRBD1. CDR1 and CDR2 were assigned from the germline V gene as SGHTA and FQGTGA. Trimming takes 5 bases off V and 8 bases off J; junction bases not matched to a gene: 10. The CDR3 numbers 15 residues from cysteine through phenylalanine. Only the CDR3 portion is preserved as DNA: 45 bases, with reading frame beginning at the first base.